This is a list of T cell receptor beta chains from one sample in a study of regulatory T cells in long-lasting Graves disease. Via MiXCR, TCRdb re-called the multiplex PCR reads, giving one row per CDR3 protein. The sample consists of 500,000 or so distinct CDR3 sequences, approximately 14% of them appearing once. These data also formed part of another study, on T cells in Graves' hyperthyroidism and ophthalmopathy.

The specimen comprised peripheral blood mononuclear cells (PBMCs), sampled at new diagnosis, from a patient treated with antithyroid drugs. The source of these receptors is a woman in her fifties or sixties with Graves disease. Each CDR3 is given with its conserved first and last residue. D genes are given only for firm matches. Clone size is shown for a subset of rows, as once, few, many or a class of expanded clone.

V gene	clone size	J gene	D gene	CDR3 protein	CDR3 DNA
TRBV3-1	many	TRBJ2-7	TRBD2	CASSQPAGGAYEQYF	TGTGCCAGCAGCCAACCAGCGGGAGGGGCCTACGAGCAGTACTTC
TRBV2	many	TRBJ2-3	TRBD1	CASSFWDRVTDTQYF	TGTGCCAGCAGTTTTTGGGACAGGGTAACAGACACGCAGTATTTT
TRBV30	.	TRBJ2-7	.	CAWSVLGSGEQYF	TGTGCCTGGAGTGTACTTGGGTCGGGCGAGCAGTACTTC
TRBV29-1	many	TRBJ2-7	.	CSVEDRPGTYEQYF	TGCAGCGTTGAAGATCGGCCCGGCACCTACGAGCAGTACTTC
TRBV12-3/TRBV12-4	many	TRBJ2-7	TRBD1	CASSSRDRDYEQYF	TGTGCCAGCAGCTCCCGGGACAGGGATTACGAGCAGTACTTC
TRBV12-3/TRBV12-4	many	TRBJ2-7	TRBD1	CASRLGTGETYEQYF	TGTGCCAGCAGGCTGGGGACAGGGGAGACCTACGAGCAGTACTTC
TRBV19	few	TRBJ2-1	.	CASQDSFASNEQFF	TGTGCCAGCCAAGACAGCTTTGCCTCCAATGAGCAGTTCTTC
TRBV30	many	TRBJ2-1	.	CAWNRDSYNEQFF	TGTGCCTGGAATCGGGACTCCTACAATGAGCAGTTCTTC
TRBV5-1	few	TRBJ2-2	.	CASSLRTLSTGELFF	TGCGCCAGCAGCCTTCGGACCTTGAGCACCGGGGAGCTGTTTTTT
TRBV7-3	.	TRBJ2-3	.	CASRLTGQNEDTQYF	TGTGCCAGCAGACTAACCGGACAGAATGAAGATACGCAGTATTTT
TRBV27	.	TRBJ2-2	TRBD1	CASSSWDRGIVGELFF	TGTGCCAGCAGTTCCTGGGACAGGGGTATTGTAGGGGAGCTGTTTTTT
TRBV5-1	few	TRBJ1-4	TRBD1	CASSIGTGQDEKLFF	TGCGCCAGCAGCATAGGGACAGGGCAAGATGAAAAACTGTTTTTT